This entry lists 4 T cell receptor beta chains sequenced from one sample in a study of T-cell reconstitution after alpha-beta-depleted transplantation in children. TCRbeta library preparation incorporated unique molecular identifiers. TCRdb reprocessed the PCR reads via MiXCR and lists one record per CDR3 protein. The sample lists roughly 590,000 distinct CDR3 sequences, 16% occurring once. The specimen was PBMCs from the stem cell graft donor, collected from the stem cell graft. The receptors come from a human donor who donated a stem cell graft to a child with acute myeloid leukemia.

V is TRBV12-3 or TRBV12-4 and J is TRBJ2-1; perhaps TRBD1 as D (5 bases). Trimming cost V 5 bases and J 12 bases, with 11 bases left between them. The CDR3 is 11 amino acids. The CDR3 spells CASSPAQGQFF. CDR3 DNA: TGTGCCAGCAGTCCCGCTCAGGGGCAGTTCTTC.

The table lists this clonotype with many counts. This chain uses TRBV20-1 with TRBJ2-3; D might be TRBD2 (6 bases). V was pared by 3 bases and J by 2 bases, with 18 bases between. The length of the CDR3 is 16 residues. CDR1 DFQATT and CDR2 SNEGSKA come from the germline V gene (reference sequence). CDR3 amino acids: CSARGGTQDFTDTQYF. The CDR3 bases are TGCAGTGCTAGGGGTGGGACTCAGGATTTCACAGATACGCAGTATTTT.

This clonotype was found many times. The V gene is TRBV9, the J gene TRBJ2-5; D not resolved. This CDR3 is built from 10 residues. With 2 bases removed from V and 12 bases from J, the gap between germline ends came to 8 bases. Per germline, CDR1 SGDLS and CDR2 YYNGEE. Here the CDR3 DNA reads TGTGCCAGCAGCGTGGTCCCCAAGTACTTC. This encodes CASSVVPKYF.

This clonotype appeared many times. This sequence joins TRBV20-1 and TRBJ1-2; D is unresolved. Looked up from germline, CDR1 is DFQATT and CDR2 is SNEGSKA (reference sequence). Trimming removed 0 bases at V and 3 bases at J, with 8 bases between. The CDR3 consists of 13 residues. CDR3 nucleotides: TGCAGTGCTAGAGAAGCGGGGTACTATGGCTACACCTTC. This translates into CSAREAGYYGYTF.